Shown below are 23 T cell receptor beta chains from a single sample sequenced in a study of OX40 agonist ivuxolimab in advanced cancers. TCRdb's copy holds only in-frame clones and misses some; the assay was immunoSEQ multiplex PCR. The table includes approximately 86,000 clones, approximately 90% detected once. The source material was CD4+ or CD8+ T cells sorted from blood, sampled in a trial of the OX40 agonist ivuxolimab. The source is an adult with an advanced solid tumor such as melanoma, head and neck, liver or kidney cancer.

This clone has only one observation. The J gene is TRBJ1-5, the V gene TRBV19; unclear D gene. Germline V gene lookup returns CDR1 LNHDA and CDR2 SQIVND (reference sequence). V was cut by 6 bases and J by 0 bases, with 6 bases left in between. The length of the CDR3 is 13 residues. This CDR3 is CASSSNSNQPQHF. The CDR3 nucleotides read TGTGCCAGTAGCTCGAATAGCAATCAGCCCCAGCATTTT.

V and J are TRBV19 and TRBJ2-2; D is undetermined. The V end was cut by 1 base, the J end by 3 bases, with 6 bases between. The CDR3 is 14 amino acids. Germline lookup yields CDR1 LNHDA and CDR2 SQIVND (reference sequence). CDR3 sequence (DNA): TGTGCCAGTAGTATAGTACGGGACACCGGGGAGCTGTTTTTT. Its protein product is CASSIVRDTGELFF.

The V and J genes are TRBV4-1 and TRBJ2-3; 10 nucleotides line up with TRBD2. Germline loops: CDR1 MGHRA, CDR2 YSYEKL. There are 14 residues in the CDR3. Trimming took 4 bases from V and 5 from J; bases not matched to a gene: 3. The CDR3: CASSRLAGVDTQYF. CDR3 sequence (DNA): TGCGCCAGCAGCCGTCTAGCGGGAGTAGATACGCAGTATTTT.

The chain employs TRBV11-2 and TRBJ2-1; 7 nucleotides match TRBD1. The germline CDR1 and CDR2 sequences are SGHAT and FQNNGV. V lost 5 bases, J lost 7 bases, and 11 bases stayed unmatched. The CDR3 covers 15 residues. CDR3 loop: CASSPQGQKTNEQFF. CDR3 nucleotides: TGTGCCAGCAGCCCCCAGGGACAGAAAACTAATGAGCAGTTCTTC.

The chain is built from TRBV7-9 and TRBJ2-2; TRBD2 agrees at 8 bases. Losses at the gene ends were 5 bases for V and 3 bases for J; bases not matched to a gene: 5. This CDR3 comprises 15 residues. Germline CDR1 and CDR2: SEHNR and FQNEAQ (reference sequence). Written as DNA, the CDR3 is TGTGCCAGCAGCCCCGGACTAGCTGACACCGGGGAGCTGTTTTTT. Protein: CASSPGLADTGELFF. Full variable domain (outside the CDR3, taken from reference TRBV7-9 and TRBJ2-2): DTGVSQNPRHKITKRGQNVTFRCDPISEHNRLYWYRQTLGQGPEFLTYFQNEAQLEKSRLLSDRFSAERPKGSFSTLEIQRTEQGDSAMYLCASSPGLADTGELFFGEGSRLTVL.

This CDR3 is CASSLVGGTEAFF. Written as DNA, the CDR3 is TGTGCCAGCAGCTTAGTTGGGGGGACTGAAGCTTTCTTT. This chain connects TRBV13 to TRBJ1-1; D possibly corresponds to TRBD1 (5 bases). V lost 1 base to trimming and J lost 5 bases, with 8 bases between them. Germline V gives CDR1 PRHDT, CDR2 FYEKMQ (reference sequence). The CDR3 has 13 amino acids.

This chain uses TRBV29-1 with TRBJ2-7; 11 bases are a match to TRBD1. V gave up 7 bases and J gave up 1 base; unmatched junction bases: 6. This CDR3 has 14 amino acids. Germline values: CDR1 SQVTM, CDR2 ANQGSEA. CDR3 coding DNA: TGCAGCGCCTCAGGGACAGGGGGATCCTACGAGCAGTACTTC. This encodes CSASGTGGSYEQYF.

The rearrangement joins TRBV2 to TRBJ1-2; D ambiguous. Germline V gives CDR1 SNHLY, CDR2 FYNNEI. V lost 6 bases and J 7 bases, leaving 12 bases between the germline ends. This CDR3 contains 12 residues. The CDR3 DNA reads as TGTGCCAGCAGGATGGGTCAGAGTGGCTACACCTTC. Protein: CASRMGQSGYTF.

The chain is built from TRBV6-6 and TRBJ1-1; unclear D gene. The CDR3 length is 13 residues. Trimming shortened V by 0 bases and J by 8 bases, and 10 bases separated the two germline ends. Germline lookup yields CDR1 MNHNY and CDR2 SVGAGI (reference sequence). As DNA, the CDR3 is TGTGCCAGCAGTTACTCGGGCGGCTTCGAAGCTTTCTTT. This translates into CASSYSGGFEAFF.

The chain links TRBV7-3 to TRBJ1-1; 9 positions agree with TRBD1. V lost 5 bases and J lost 3; bases outside the gene matches: 4. Germline values: CDR1 SGHTA, CDR2 FQGTGA. The CDR3 is 14 amino acids. The CDR3 spells CASSPDRGDTEAFF. The CDR3 nucleotides are TGTGCCAGCAGCCCCGACAGGGGGGACACTGAAGCTTTCTTT.

The CDR3 is CASSQERTVRNTIYF. For the CDR3, the DNA is TGTGCCAGCAGCCAAGAACGGACAGTACGGAACACCATATATTTT. V usage is TRBV14 and J usage is TRBJ1-3; D possibly corresponds to TRBD1 (6 bases). The CDR3 loop spans 15 amino acids. Germline assignment: CDR1 SGHDN and CDR2 FVKESK. The V and J ends lost 0 bases and 7 bases respectively, with 13 bases between them.

The genes are TRBV4-2 and TRBJ2-7; D is unresolved. The CDR3 is 17 residues long. V shed 0 bases and J shed 4 bases, with 19 bases lying between them. From germline, CDR1 is LGHNA and CDR2 YNFKEQ. The CDR3 protein is CASSQDPPPNLRYEQYF. The CDR3 bases are TGTGCCAGCAGCCAAGATCCACCACCTAACCTTCGTTACGAGCAGTACTTC.

The rearrangement joins TRBV9 to TRBJ2-2; 9 bases align to TRBD2. J lost 0 bases, V lost 3 bases, and 3 bases had no gene match. The CDR3 covers 16 residues. CDR1 is SGDLS and CDR2 is YYNGEE in the germline V gene. This CDR3 reads CASSGRLAANTGELFF. The CDR3 DNA reads as TGTGCCAGCAGCGGGCGACTAGCGGCGAACACCGGGGAGCTGTTTTTT.

The CDR3 region is CASSPRLAPSEQFF. DNA for the CDR3: TGTGCCAGCAGCCCGAGGTTGGCCCCGAGCGAGCAGTTCTTC. The chain is built from TRBV11-1 and TRBJ2-1; no reliable D call. Germline V lookup: CDR1 SGHAT, CDR2 FQDESV (reference sequence). The CDR3 loop spans 14 amino acids. V was clipped by 5 bases and J by 10 bases, with 18 bases between them.

The chain uses TRBV28 and TRBJ2-7; D is possibly TRBD1 (6 bases). This CDR3 spans 14 amino acids. Germline V CDR1 and CDR2: MDHEN, SYDVKM. V was pared by 3 bases and J by 1 base, with 10 bases between. The DNA for the CDR3 is TGTGCCAGCAGTTTGACAGGACAATCCTACGAGCAGTACTTC. This translates into CASSLTGQSYEQYF.

The chain recombines TRBV5-1 with TRBJ1-4; D is unresolved. The CDR3 sequence is 18 residues long. V was pared by 1 base and J by 8 bases, with 24 bases between. Looked up from germline, CDR1 is SGHRS and CDR2 is YFSETQ. Here the CDR3 DNA reads TGCGCCAGCAGCTTGTTGGGTTTGGTCGGTGGACGTGGAGAAAAACTGTTTTTT. Its protein is CASSLLGLVGGRGEKLFF.

The genes are TRBV29-1 and TRBJ2-3; D perhaps matches TRBD2 (5 bases). Germline V gene sequence: CDR1 SQVTM, CDR2 ANQGSEA. Deletions cut 7 bases from V and 11 bases from J, with 16 bases between. The CDR3 runs 11 residues. CDR3 in DNA: TGCAGCGCCGCGGGCTATAAGGAGCAGTATTTT. Translation gives CSAAGYKEQYF.

This clone appeared once. The rearrangement joins TRBV28 to TRBJ1-5; TRBD1 might be the D (5 bases). Trimming pared 5 bases from V and 4 bases from J, leaving 15 bases between. This CDR3 has 15 residues. The V gene's germline CDR1 is MDHEN and CDR2 SYDVKM. CDR3 sequence (DNA): TGTGCCAGCAGTACCACCGGGACTGCTAATCAGCCCCAGCATTTT. Amino acid sequence: CASSTTGTANQPQHF. Full variable domain (remainder filled in from reference TRBV28 and TRBJ1-5): DVKVTQSSRYLVKRTGEKVFLECVQDMDHENMFWYRQDPGLGLRLIYFSYDVKMKEKGDIPEGYSVSREKKERFSLILESASTNQTSMYLCASSTTGTANQPQHFGDGTRLSIL.

The V and J genes are TRBV6-5 and TRBJ2-4; the D is unclear. CDR1 MNHEY and CDR2 SVGAGI come from the germline V gene. CDR3 length: 14 amino acids. Trimming left V 6 bases short and J 0 bases short, with 9 bases between. The CDR3: CASRPSVAKNIQYF. CDR3 DNA sequence: TGTGCCAGCAGGCCCTCGGTAGCCAAAAACATTCAGTACTTC.

The genes are TRBV19 and TRBJ1-4; tentatively, D is TRBD1 (5 bases). The CDR3 has 16 amino acids. The V gene's germline CDR1 is LNHDA and CDR2 SQIVND (reference sequence). V shed 4 bases and J shed 5 bases, with 17 bases lying between them. DNA of the CDR3: TGTGCCAGTAGTACCCTCCGACAGACCTCAAATGAAAAACTGTTTTTT. It encodes CASSTLRQTSNEKLFF. The complete variable domain, with remaining parts taken from reference TRBV19 and TRBJ1-4, reads DGGITQSPKYLFRKEGQNVTLSCEQNLNHDAMYWYRQDPGQGLRLIYYSQIVNDFQKGDIAEGYSVSREKKESFPLTVTSAQKNPTAFYLCASSTLRQTSNEKLFFGSGTQLSVL.

The chain has TRBV11-2 and TRBJ2-5; a possible D gene is TRBD1 (5 bases). The CDR3 runs to 14 residues. The germline V and J ends were trimmed by 5 bases and 5 bases, with 15 bases remaining between them. Germline CDR1 is SGHAT and CDR2 is FQNNGV. CDR3 residues: CASSHTVKGETQYF. Here the CDR3 DNA reads TGTGCCAGCAGCCACACGGTCAAGGGGGAGACCCAGTACTTC.

This chain links TRBV18 with TRBJ1-1, with 12 nucleotides matching TRBD1. CDR1 and CDR2 (germline): KGHSH, LQKENI. Unmatched junction bases numbered 7, after V lost 5 bases and J lost 6 bases. This CDR3 spans 15 amino acids. Here the CDR3 reads CASSLGQGAGAEAFF. The CDR3 DNA is TGTGCCAGCTCATTGGGACAGGGGGCGGGGGCTGAAGCTTTCTTT.

This clone was seen more than once but under ten times. As DNA, the CDR3 is TGTGCCAGCAGCTTGGGTTCCCCCGGAGGCTACACCTTC. Its protein is CASSLGSPGGYTF. The chain is built from TRBV5-4 and TRBJ1-2; D remains ambiguous. The CDR3 covers 13 residues. V was trimmed by 0 bases and J by 8 bases, leaving 11 bases between them. Germline V lookup: CDR1 SGHNT, CDR2 YYREEE (reference sequence).